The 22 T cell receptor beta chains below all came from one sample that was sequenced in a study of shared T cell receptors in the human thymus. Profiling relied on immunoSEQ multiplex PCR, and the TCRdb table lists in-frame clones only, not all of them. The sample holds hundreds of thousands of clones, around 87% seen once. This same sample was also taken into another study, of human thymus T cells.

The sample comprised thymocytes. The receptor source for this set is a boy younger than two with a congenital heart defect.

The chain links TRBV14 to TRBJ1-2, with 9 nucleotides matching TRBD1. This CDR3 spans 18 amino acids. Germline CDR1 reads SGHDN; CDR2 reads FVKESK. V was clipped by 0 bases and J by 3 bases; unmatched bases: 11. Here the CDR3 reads CASSQEGGTGKMDYGYTF. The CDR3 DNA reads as TGTGCCAGCAGCCAAGAAGGGGGGACAGGGAAGATGGACTATGGCTACACCTTC.

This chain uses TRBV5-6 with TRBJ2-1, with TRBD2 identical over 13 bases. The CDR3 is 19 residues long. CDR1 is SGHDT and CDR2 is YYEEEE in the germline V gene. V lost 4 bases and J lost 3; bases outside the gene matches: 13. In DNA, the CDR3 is TGTGCCAGCAGCCGGGGGACTAGCGGGACCATTCTCCTCTACAATGAGCAGTTCTTC. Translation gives CASSRGTSGTILLYNEQFF.

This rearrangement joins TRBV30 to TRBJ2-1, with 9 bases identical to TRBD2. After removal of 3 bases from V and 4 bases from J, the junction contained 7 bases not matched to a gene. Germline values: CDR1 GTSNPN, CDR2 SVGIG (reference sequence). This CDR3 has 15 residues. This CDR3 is CAWSGGTSLYNEQFF. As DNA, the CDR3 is TGTGCCTGGAGCGGCGGGACTAGCCTTTACAATGAGCAGTTCTTC. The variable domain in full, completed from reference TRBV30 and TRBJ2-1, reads SQTIHQWPATLVQPVGSPLSLECTVEGTSNPNLYWYRQAAGRGLQLLFYSVGIGQISSEVPQNLSASRPQDRQFILSSKKLLLSDSGFYLCAWSGGTSLYNEQFFGPGTRLTVL.

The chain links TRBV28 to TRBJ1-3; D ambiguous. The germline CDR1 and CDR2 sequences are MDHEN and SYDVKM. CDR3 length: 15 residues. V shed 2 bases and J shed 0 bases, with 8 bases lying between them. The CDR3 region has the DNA TGTGCCAGCAGTTTAAACTGCCTCTCTGGAAACACCATATATTTT. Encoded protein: CASSLNCLSGNTIYF.

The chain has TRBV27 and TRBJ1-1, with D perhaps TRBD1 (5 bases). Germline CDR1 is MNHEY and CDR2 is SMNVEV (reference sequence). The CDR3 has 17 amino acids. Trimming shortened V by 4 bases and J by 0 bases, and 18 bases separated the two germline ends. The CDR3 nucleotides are TGTGCCAGCAGTTCGAGAGACAGTCCGCATATGAACACTGAAGCTTTCTTT. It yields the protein CASSSRDSPHMNTEAFF.

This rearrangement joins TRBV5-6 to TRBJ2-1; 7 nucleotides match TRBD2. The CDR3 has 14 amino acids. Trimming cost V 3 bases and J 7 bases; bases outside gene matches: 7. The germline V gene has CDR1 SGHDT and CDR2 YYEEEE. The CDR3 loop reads CASSCGGVGNEQFF. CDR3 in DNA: TGTGCCAGCAGCTGTGGGGGGGTGGGGAATGAGCAGTTCTTC. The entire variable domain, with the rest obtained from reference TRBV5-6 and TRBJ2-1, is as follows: DAGVTQSPTHLIKTRGQQVTLRCSPKSGHDTVSWYQQALGQGPQFIFQYYEEEERQRGNFPDRFSGHQFPNYSSELNVNALLLGDSALYLCASSCGGVGNEQFFGPGTRLTVL.

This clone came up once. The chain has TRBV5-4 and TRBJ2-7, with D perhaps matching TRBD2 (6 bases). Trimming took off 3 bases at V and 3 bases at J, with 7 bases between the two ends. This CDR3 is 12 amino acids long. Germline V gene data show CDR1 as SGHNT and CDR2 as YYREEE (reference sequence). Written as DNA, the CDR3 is TGTGCCAGCAGCTCGGAGGGCTACGAGCAGTACTTC. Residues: CASSSEGYEQYF.

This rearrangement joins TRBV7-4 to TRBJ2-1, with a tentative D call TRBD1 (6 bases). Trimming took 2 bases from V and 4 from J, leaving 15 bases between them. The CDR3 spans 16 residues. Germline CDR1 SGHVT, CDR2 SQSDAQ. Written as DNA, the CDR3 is TGTGCCAGCAGCTTATTAGGGAGAGGACAGTACAATGAGCAGTTCTTC. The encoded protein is CASSLLGRGQYNEQFF.

CDR3 sequence: CASSLFQGALIGELFF. The CDR3 coding sequence is TGTGCCAGCAGTTTATTCCAGGGGGCGCTTATCGGGGAGCTGTTTTTT. The chain joins TRBV27 to TRBJ2-2; TRBD1 matches 8 bases. The CDR3 is 16 residues long. The germline V gene encodes CDR1 MNHEY and CDR2 SMNVEV (reference sequence). With 1 base clipped from V and 7 bases from J, the junction kept 8 bases outside the gene matches.

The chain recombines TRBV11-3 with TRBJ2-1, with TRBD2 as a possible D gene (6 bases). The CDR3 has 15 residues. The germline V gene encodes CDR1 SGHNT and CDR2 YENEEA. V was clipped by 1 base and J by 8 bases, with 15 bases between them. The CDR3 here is CASSLGGGRCDEQFF. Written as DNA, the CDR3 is TGTGCCAGCAGCTTAGGCGGAGGGAGGTGCGATGAGCAGTTCTTC.

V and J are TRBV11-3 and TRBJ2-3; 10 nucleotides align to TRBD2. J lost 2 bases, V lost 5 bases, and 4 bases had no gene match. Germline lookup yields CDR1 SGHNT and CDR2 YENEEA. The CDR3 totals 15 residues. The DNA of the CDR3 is TGTGCCAGCAGCCCCGGGACTAGCGTCACAGATACGCAGTATTTT. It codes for CASSPGTSVTDTQYF.

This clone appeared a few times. The CDR3 protein is CASSLVWEAGELFF. CDR3 nucleotide sequence: TGCGCCAGCAGCTTGGTTTGGGAGGCCGGGGAGCTGTTTTTT. The rearrangement uses TRBV5-1 and TRBJ2-2; D might be TRBD2 (6 bases). The germline CDR1 and CDR2 sequences are SGHRS and YFSETQ. The CDR3 contains 14 residues. V lost 0 bases and J 6 bases, leaving 9 bases between the germline ends.

As DNA, the CDR3 is TGTGCCAGCAGCCGACCGGGTGGGACTCCCGAGCAGTACTTC. Translation gives CASSRPGGTPEQYF. This chain links TRBV6-6 with TRBJ2-7, with D perhaps matching TRBD2 (6 bases). This CDR3 has 14 residues. V lost 6 bases to trimming and J lost 6 bases, with 18 bases between them. Germline V gene data show CDR1 as MNHNY and CDR2 as SVGAGI (reference sequence).

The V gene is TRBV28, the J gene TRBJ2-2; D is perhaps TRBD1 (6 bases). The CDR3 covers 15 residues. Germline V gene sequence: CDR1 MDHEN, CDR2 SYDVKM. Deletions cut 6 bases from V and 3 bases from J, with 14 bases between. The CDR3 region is CASSKGTQHTGELFF. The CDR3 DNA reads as TGTGCCAGCAGCAAAGGGACACAGCACACCGGGGAGCTGTTTTTT. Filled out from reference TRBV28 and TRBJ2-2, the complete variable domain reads DVKVTQSSRYLVKRTGEKVFLECVQDMDHENMFWYRQDPGLGLRLIYFSYDVKMKEKGDIPEGYSVSREKKERFSLILESASTNQTSMYLCASSKGTQHTGELFFGEGSRLTVL.

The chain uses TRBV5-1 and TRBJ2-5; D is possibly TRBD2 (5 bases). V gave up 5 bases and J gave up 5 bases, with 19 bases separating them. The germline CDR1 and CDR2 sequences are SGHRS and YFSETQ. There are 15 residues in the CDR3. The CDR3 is CASRDGPRVSETQYF. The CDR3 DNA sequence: TGCGCCAGCAGAGACGGGCCGCGGGTATCGGAGACCCAGTACTTC.

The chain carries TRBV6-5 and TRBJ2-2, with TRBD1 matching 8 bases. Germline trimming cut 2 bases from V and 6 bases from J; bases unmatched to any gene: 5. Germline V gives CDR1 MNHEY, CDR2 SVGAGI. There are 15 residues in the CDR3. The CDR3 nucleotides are TGTGCCAGCAGTTACAGCAGGGGGCGCGCCGGGGAGCTGTTTTTT. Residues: CASSYSRGRAGELFF.

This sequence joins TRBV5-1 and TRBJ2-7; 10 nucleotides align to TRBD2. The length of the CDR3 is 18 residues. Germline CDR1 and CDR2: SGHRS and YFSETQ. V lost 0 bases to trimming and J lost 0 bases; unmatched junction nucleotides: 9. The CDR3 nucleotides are TGCGCCAGCAGCTTGGTGGGTAGCGGGGGGTCCTTCTCCTACGAGCAGTACTTC. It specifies CASSLVGSGGSFSYEQYF.

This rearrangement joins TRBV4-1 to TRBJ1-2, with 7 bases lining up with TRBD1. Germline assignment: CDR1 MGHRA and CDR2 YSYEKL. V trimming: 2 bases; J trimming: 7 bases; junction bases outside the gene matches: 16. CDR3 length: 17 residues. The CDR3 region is CASSQIGQARDGCGYTF. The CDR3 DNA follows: TGCGCCAGCAGCCAAATCGGACAGGCCCGTGATGGCTGTGGCTACACCTTC.

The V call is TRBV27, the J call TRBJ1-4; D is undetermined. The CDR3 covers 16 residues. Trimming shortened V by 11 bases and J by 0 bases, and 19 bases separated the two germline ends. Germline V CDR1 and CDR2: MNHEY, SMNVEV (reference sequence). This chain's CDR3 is CAGRPVGFATNEKLFF. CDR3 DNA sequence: TGTGCCGGGCGTCCGGTTGGTTTTGCAACTAATGAAAAACTGTTTTTT. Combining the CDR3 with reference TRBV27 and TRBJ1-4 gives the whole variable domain EAQVTQNPRYLITVTGKKLTVTCSQNMNHEYMSWYRQDPGLGLRQIYYSMNVEVTDKGDVPEGYKVSRKEKRNFPLILESPSPNQTSLYFCAGRPVGFATNEKLFFGSGTQLSVL.

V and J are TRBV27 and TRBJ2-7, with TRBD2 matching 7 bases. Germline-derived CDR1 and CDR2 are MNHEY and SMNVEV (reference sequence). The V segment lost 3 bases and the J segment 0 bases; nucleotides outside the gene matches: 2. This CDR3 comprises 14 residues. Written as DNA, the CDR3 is TGTGCCAGCAGTTTGGGGAGGGGCTCCTACGAGCAGTACTTC. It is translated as CASSLGRGSYEQYF.

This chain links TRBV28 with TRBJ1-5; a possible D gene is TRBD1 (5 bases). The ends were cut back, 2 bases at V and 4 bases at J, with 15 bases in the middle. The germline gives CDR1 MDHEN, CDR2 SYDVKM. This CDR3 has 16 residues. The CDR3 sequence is CASSLTGGHLNQPQHF. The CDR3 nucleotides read TGTGCCAGCAGTTTAACGGGCGGACATCTAAATCAGCCCCAGCATTTT.

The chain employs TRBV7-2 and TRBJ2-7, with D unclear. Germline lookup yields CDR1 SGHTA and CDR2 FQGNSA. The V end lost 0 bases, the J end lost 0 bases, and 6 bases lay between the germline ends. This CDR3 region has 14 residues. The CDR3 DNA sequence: TGTGCCAGCAGCTTAGCTAATAGCTCCTACGAGCAGTACTTC. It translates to CASSLANSSYEQYF.